Each of the 23 T cell receptor beta chains below was sequenced from the same sample in a study of blood T cell repertoires in COVID-19. The table came from immunoSEQ multiplex PCR; TCRdb's copy has only in-frame clones and leaves some out. Altogether 250,000 or so clones are present, 86% being singletons, with the ten largest covering 9% to 15%. The source material was peripheral blood. The receptors stem from a man of 80 years or more with acute or convalescent COVID-19.

V and J are TRBV3-1 (or the pseudogene TRBV3-2) and TRBJ1-1; D is perhaps TRBD1 (6 bases). The germline V gene encodes CDR1 LGHDT and CDR2 YNNKEL (reference sequence). The germline V and J ends were trimmed by 7 bases and 3 bases, with 12 bases remaining between them. The CDR3 spans 13 residues. The CDR3: CASTDSTYTEAFF. As DNA, the CDR3 is TGTGCCAGCACGGACAGCACCTACACTGAAGCTTTCTTT.

This clone was observed a handful of times. CDR3 DNA sequence: TGCAGCGTTGAAGATTTAGTAGCGGGAGGGCTGGAGACCCAGTACTTC. It codes for CSVEDLVAGGLETQYF. V gene TRBV29-1 combines with J gene TRBJ2-5; 11 nucleotides line up with TRBD2. The ends lost 0 bases at V and 5 bases at J; junction bases unmatched: 8. The CDR3 is 16 amino acids. In germline, CDR1 is SQVTM, CDR2 ANQGSEA.

This clone appeared a single time. The V and J genes are TRBV7-6 and TRBJ1-4, with TRBD1 matching 10 bases. The V gene's germline CDR1 is SGHVS and CDR2 FNYEAQ. This CDR3 is 14 amino acids long. Trimming took 5 bases from V and 8 from J; bases not matched to a gene: 5. CDR3 in DNA: TGTGCCAGCAGCGTGGGACAGGGGAAGGAAAAACTGTTTTTT. Residues: CASSVGQGKEKLFF. Drawing the rest from reference TRBV7-6 and TRBJ1-4, the complete variable domain is GAGVSQSPRYKVTKRGQDVALRCDPISGHVSLYWYRQALGQGPEFLTYFNYEAQQDKSGLPNDRFSAERPEGSISTLTIQRTEQRDSAMYRCASSVGQGKEKLFFGSGTQLSVL.

The rearrangement uses TRBV18 and TRBJ2-3, with D unclear. V was shortened by 3 bases and J by 0 bases, with 13 bases between the two germline ends. Germline values: CDR1 KGHSH, CDR2 LQKENI. The length of the CDR3 is 16 residues. CDR3 protein: CASSPPLQTSTDTQYF. Written as DNA, the CDR3 is TGTGCCAGCTCACCCCCCCTGCAGACTAGCACAGATACGCAGTATTTT.

This chain uses TRBV2 with TRBJ1-1; D not certain. From germline, CDR1 is SNHLY and CDR2 FYNNEI. CDR3 length equals 13 residues. Trimming left V 8 bases short and J 3 bases short, with 13 bases between. DNA of the CDR3: TGTGCCAGCCCCGACATTTGGGACACTGAAGCTTTCTTT. It is translated as CASPDIWDTEAFF.

This clone came up once. The chain couples TRBV7-3 to TRBJ2-4; maybe TRBD2 (7 bases). Between the trimmed V and J ends, which lost 2 bases and 11 bases, there was a span of 16 bases. CDR3 length: 14 residues. Looked up from germline, CDR1 is SGHTA and CDR2 is FQGTGA. The CDR3 sequence is CASSLVGGRRVQYF. The CDR3 bases are TGTGCCAGCAGCTTAGTCGGGGGGCGAAGGGTTCAGTACTTC.

The chain employs TRBV5-6 and TRBJ2-1; 7 nucleotides match TRBD1. The trim removed 4 bases at V and 0 bases at J, leaving 7 bases unmatched. The CDR3 is 16 amino acids. Germline V CDR1 and CDR2: SGHDT, YYEEEE. The CDR3 sequence is CASSRDRVSSYNEQFF. The DNA of the CDR3 is TGTGCCAGCAGCCGTGACAGGGTTAGCTCCTACAATGAGCAGTTCTTC.

The gene calls are TRBV19 and TRBJ1-1; tentatively, D is TRBD1 (5 bases). From germline, CDR1 is LNHDA and CDR2 SQIVND (reference sequence). Trimming took 3 bases from V and 4 from J, leaving 9 bases between them. The CDR3 covers 13 residues. Written as DNA, the CDR3 is TGTGCCAGTAGTATGAGGGGAGGCACTGAAGCTTTCTTT. Its protein product is CASSMRGGTEAFF.

J is TRBJ1-5 and V is TRBV12-3 or TRBV12-4; possible D gene TRBD1, 5 bases. This CDR3 has 12 amino acids. V was clipped by 5 bases and J by 7 bases, with 9 bases between them. The CDR3 reads CASSGARQPQHF. CDR3 nucleotides: TGTGCCAGCAGTGGGGCGAGACAGCCCCAGCATTTT.

This clone was counted only a few times. J is TRBJ1-5 and V is TRBV23-1; D is possibly TRBD1 (5 bases). TRBV23-1 is an open reading frame, and its role is uncertain. V was shortened by 4 bases and J by 0 bases, with 10 bases between the two germline ends. This CDR3 contains 15 residues. DNA of the CDR3: TGCGCCAGCAGTCGCCCACAGGTTAGCAATCAGCCCCAGCATTTT. The encoded protein is CASSRPQVSNQPQHF.

In its sample, this clone was seen once. V is TRBV6-5 and J is TRBJ1-1; no firm D call. CDR1 is MNHEY and CDR2 is SVGAGI in the germline V gene. V was trimmed by 2 bases and J by 6 bases, leaving 16 bases between them. The CDR3 totals 15 residues. The CDR3 region has the DNA TGTGCCAGCAGTTACGGAGCGTATGAACACTCTGAAGCTTTCTTT. Translation: CASSYGAYEHSEAFF.

This clone was seen only once. V usage is TRBV6-5 and J usage is TRBJ1-4, with D possibly matching TRBD1 (5 bases). The CDR3 has 14 amino acids. Germline V CDR1 and CDR2: MNHEY, SVGAGI. The V and J ends lost 3 bases and 8 bases respectively, with 13 bases between them. The DNA of the CDR3 is TGTGCCAGCAGTTATGTTCAACGGGGGGAAAAACTGTTTTTT. It is translated as CASSYVQRGEKLFF.

Only a few counts were recorded for this clone. The chain is built from TRBV15 and TRBJ2-7; 11 nucleotides match TRBD2. The germline V gene encodes CDR1 LNHNV and CDR2 YYDKDF (reference sequence). Trimming cost V 7 bases and J 6 bases; bases outside gene matches: 17. This CDR3 comprises 17 residues. CDR3 coding DNA: TGTGCCACCACCCAGAGTTCAGGGCTAGCGGGGGGTCTCGAGCAGTACTTC. It translates to CATTQSSGLAGGLEQYF.

This sequence joins TRBV5-1 and TRBJ1-6, with 7 positions matching TRBD1. The trim removed 4 bases at V and 7 bases at J, leaving 5 bases unmatched. This CDR3 comprises 14 residues. CDR1 is SGHRS, CDR2 YFSETQ, per germline. The CDR3 nucleotides are TGCGCCAGCAGCCCGGGACAGCAGAATTCACCCCTCCACTTT. Residues: CASSPGQQNSPLHF.

V usage is TRBV19 and J usage is TRBJ1-2; D gene unclear. V gave up 8 bases and J gave up 5 bases, with 12 bases separating them. The CDR3 is 12 amino acids. Looked up from germline, CDR1 is LNHDA and CDR2 is SQIVND (reference sequence). CDR3 bases: TGTGCCAGTTTGGCGCCGGGTTATGGCTACACCTTC. It yields the protein CASLAPGYGYTF.

This rearrangement joins TRBV2 to TRBJ2-1; D not certain. The CDR3 runs 11 residues. Trimming stripped 7 bases from V and 8 bases from J, with 9 bases between. The germline CDR1 and CDR2 sequences are SNHLY and FYNNEI. CDR3 sequence (DNA): TGTGCCAGCACCCCTTTCGATGAGCAGTTCTTC. Translating gives CASTPFDEQFF. Based on the CDR3 plus reference TRBV2 and TRBJ2-1, the full variable domain is EPEVTQTPSHQVTQMGQEVILRCVPISNHLYFYWYRQILGQKVEFLVSFYNNEISEKSEIFDDQFSVERPDGSNFTLKIRSTKLEDSAMYFCASTPFDEQFFGPGTRLTVL.

This clone was observed a single time. The gene calls are TRBV6-5 and TRBJ1-1, with D possibly TRBD1 on 6 matching bases. The CDR3 is made up of 14 amino acids. CDR1 is MNHEY, CDR2 SVGAGI, per germline. Trimming stripped 7 bases from V and 6 bases from J, with 18 bases between. CDR3 loop: CASMRTALYAEAFF. For the CDR3, the DNA is TGTGCCAGCATGAGGACAGCCCTCTACGCTGAAGCTTTCTTT.

This chain links TRBV28 with TRBJ1-2; possible D gene TRBD1, 6 bases. Germline V CDR1 and CDR2: MDHEN, SYDVKM. This CDR3 has 13 amino acids. V lost 5 bases to trimming and J lost 8 bases, with 15 bases between them. The CDR3: CASSRQDLSGYTF. In DNA, the CDR3 is TGTGCCAGCAGTCGACAGGATCTATCAGGCTACACCTTC.

The rearrangement joins TRBV5-1 to TRBJ2-1; 8 bases fit TRBD1. Germline CDR1 reads SGHRS; CDR2 reads YFSETQ. V shed 2 bases, J shed 7 bases, and the junction held 5 bases outside the gene matches. CDR3 length: 14 amino acids. This chain's CDR3 is CASSLQGVPNEQFF. The CDR3 DNA sequence: TGCGCCAGCAGCTTACAGGGGGTCCCTAATGAGCAGTTCTTC.

V is TRBV12-3 or TRBV12-4 and J is TRBJ1-2, with a weak D call TRBD1 (5 bases). This CDR3 spans 13 amino acids. The V end lost 5 bases, the J end lost 8 bases, and 15 bases lay between the germline ends. This CDR3 is CASSPRQYEGYTF. CDR3 sequence (DNA): TGTGCCAGCAGTCCCCGACAGTACGAGGGCTACACCTTC.

V and J are TRBV7-9 and TRBJ2-3, with unresolved D. In germline, CDR1 is SEHNR, CDR2 FQNEAQ (reference sequence). This CDR3 comprises 14 residues. Deletions cut 4 bases from V and 5 bases from J, with 13 bases between. The CDR3 nucleotides are TGTGCCAGCAGCTCCCCGAACAGAGAAGATACGCAGTATTTT. Its protein is CASSSPNREDTQYF.

Here the CDR3 reads CASSQYREGTEAFF. In DNA form, the CDR3 reads TGTGCCAGCAGCCAATACAGGGAAGGCACTGAAGCTTTCTTT. The rearrangement uses TRBV3-1 (or the pseudogene TRBV3-2) and TRBJ1-1; D may be TRBD1 (6 bases). The ends were cut back, 2 bases at V and 4 bases at J, with 11 bases in the middle. Germline CDR1 and CDR2: LGHDT and YNNKEL (reference sequence). CDR3 length equals 14 residues.

This chain joins TRBV2 and TRBJ1-2, with a tentative D call TRBD1 (6 bases). In germline, CDR1 is SNHLY, CDR2 FYNNEI. The CDR3 spans 16 residues. The germline V and J ends were trimmed by 5 bases and 4 bases, with 20 bases remaining between them. The CDR3 DNA reads TGTGCCAGCAGTCCACAAGGGGGTCTTTCTTCCTATGGCTACACCTTC. Its translation: CASSPQGGLSSYGYTF.